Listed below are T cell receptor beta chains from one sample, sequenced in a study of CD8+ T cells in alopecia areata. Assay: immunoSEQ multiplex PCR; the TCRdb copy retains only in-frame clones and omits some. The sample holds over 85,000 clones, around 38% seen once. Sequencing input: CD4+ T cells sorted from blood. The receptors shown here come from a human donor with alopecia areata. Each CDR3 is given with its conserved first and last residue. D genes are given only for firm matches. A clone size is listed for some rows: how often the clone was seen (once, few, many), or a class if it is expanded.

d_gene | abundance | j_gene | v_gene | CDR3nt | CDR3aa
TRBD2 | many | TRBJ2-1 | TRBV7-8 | TGTGCCAGCAGCTTAGCGCCGACTAGCGGGGGGGCGGGCTACAATGAGCAGTTCTTC | CASSLAPTSGGAGYNEQFF
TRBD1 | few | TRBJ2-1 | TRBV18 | TGTGCCAGCTCACCGACAGGGGACGCCTACAATGAGCAGTTCTTC | CASSPTGDAYNEQFF
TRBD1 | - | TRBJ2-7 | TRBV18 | TGTGCCAGCTCACCGGGACAGGGGGAAACCTACGAGCAGTACTTC | CASSPGQGETYEQYF
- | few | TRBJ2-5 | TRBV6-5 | TGTGCCAGCAGTTACTCGAAGGGTCGAGAGACCCAGTACTTC | CASSYSKGRETQYF
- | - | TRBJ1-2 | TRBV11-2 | TGTGCCAGCAGCTTAGTGGGGGGCGCTTATGGCTACACCTTC | CASSLVGGAYGYTF
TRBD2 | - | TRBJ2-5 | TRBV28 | TGTGCCAGCAGTTCCCCGGGACTAGCGGGGGCAGAGACCCAGTACTTC | CASSSPGLAGAETQYF
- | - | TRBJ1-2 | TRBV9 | TGTGCCAGCAGCGTAGCCGCAGGCGGACATGGCTACACCTTC | CASSVAAGGHGYTF
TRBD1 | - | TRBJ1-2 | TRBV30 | TGTGCCTGGAGTGTAGGACAGGTTGACACCTTC | CAWSVGQVDTF
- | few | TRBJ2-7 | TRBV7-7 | TGTGCCAGCAGCGTGTCGCGGGACGGGTACGAGCAGTACTTC | CASSVSRDGYEQYF
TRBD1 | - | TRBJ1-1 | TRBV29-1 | TGCAGCGTCCAAACTGACAGGGCTAAAGCTTTCTTT | CSVQTDRAKAFF
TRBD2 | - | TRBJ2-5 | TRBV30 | TGTGCCTGGGGGCTAGCGGGAGGATGGGAGACCCAGTACTTC | CAWGLAGGWETQYF
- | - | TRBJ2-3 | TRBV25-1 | TGTGCCAGCAGTGAATGGGGGAAGACAGATACGCAGTATTTT | CASSEWGKTDTQYF
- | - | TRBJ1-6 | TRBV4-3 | TGCGCCAGCAGCCAAGAATATCACTCGAGCTCCTATAATTCACCCCTCCACTTT | CASSQEYHSSSYNSPLHF
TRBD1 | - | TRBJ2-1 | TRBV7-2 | TGTGCCAGCAGACGGGCCGGGACAGGGGGCTACAATGAGCAGTTCTTC | CASRRAGTGGYNEQFF
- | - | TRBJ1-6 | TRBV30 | TGTGCCTGGGATGACCAACCTATGACTAATTCACCCCTCCACTTT | CAWDDQPMTNSPLHF
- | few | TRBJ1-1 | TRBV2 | TGTGCCAGCAACCCAAGGAGGGACACTGAAGCTTTCTTT | CASNPRRDTEAFF
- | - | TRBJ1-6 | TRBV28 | TGTGCCAGCCTCGGAGAGATCACCCTCCACTTT | CASLGEITLHF
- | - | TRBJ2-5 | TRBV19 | TGTGCCAGTAGTATAGACGGGACGGTCGAGACCCAGTACTTC | CASSIDGTVETQYF
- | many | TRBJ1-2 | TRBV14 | TGTGCCAGCAGCGTTTCTCAGGTGGGGTACGGCTACACCTTC | CASSVSQVGYGYTF
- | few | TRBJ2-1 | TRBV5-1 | TGCGCCAGCAGCTTGATGTCTAGCTACAATGAGCAGTTCTTC | CASSLMSSYNEQFF
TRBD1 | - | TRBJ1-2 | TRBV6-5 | TGTGCCAGCAGTAATACTCGGGGGACAGGGGGCGGCTACACCTTC | CASSNTRGTGGGYTF
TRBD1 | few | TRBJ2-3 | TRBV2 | TGTGCCAGCAGTCATCCGGGACAGAAAACAGATACGCAGTATTTT | CASSHPGQKTDTQYF
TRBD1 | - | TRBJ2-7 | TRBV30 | TGTGCCTGCAAGGGGACAGGGGACTACGAGCAGTACTTC | CACKGTGDYEQYF
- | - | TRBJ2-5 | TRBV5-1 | TGCGCCAGCAGCCCGGAAGCGGGCAACCAAGAGACCCAGTACTTC | CASSPEAGNQETQYF
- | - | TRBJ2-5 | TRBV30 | TGTGCCTGGAGCCCTACGTCGGAAGAGACCCAGTACTTC | CAWSPTSEETQYF
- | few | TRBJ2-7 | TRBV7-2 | TGTGCCAGCAGCACCGCGGGGAGTGCGTCCTACGAGCAGTACTTC | CASSTAGSASYEQYF
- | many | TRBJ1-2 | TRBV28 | TGTGCCAGCAGGGCCGTAGACTATGGCTACACCTTC | CASRAVDYGYTF
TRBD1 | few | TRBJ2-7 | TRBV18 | TGTGCCAGCTCACCAGGGACAGGGCCCTACGAGCAGTACTTC | CASSPGTGPYEQYF
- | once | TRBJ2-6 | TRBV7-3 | TGTGCCAGCAGTTGGACTTGGGAAGGGGCCAACGTCCTGACTTTC | CASSWTWEGANVLTF
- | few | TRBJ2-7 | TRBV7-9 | TGTGCCAGCAGCTTGAACTACGAGCAGTACTTC | CASSLNYEQYF
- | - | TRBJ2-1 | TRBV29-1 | TGCAGCGTTCCGTTGCATCTCGGCTTTAATGAGCAGTTCTTC | CSVPLHLGFNEQFF
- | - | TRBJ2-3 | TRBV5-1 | TGCGCCAGCAGCATCGACTTGGACTTGGGTACGCAGTATTTT | CASSIDLDLGTQYF
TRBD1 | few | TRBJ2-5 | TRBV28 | TGTGCCAGCAGTCGGACAGGGGGCGCGGTGGAGACCCAGTACTTC | CASSRTGGAVETQYF
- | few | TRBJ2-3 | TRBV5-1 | TGCGCCAGCAGCTTGGCTTCTGCCACAGATACGCAGTATTTT | CASSLASATDTQYF
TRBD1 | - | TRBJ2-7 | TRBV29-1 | TGCAGCGCGACAGGGAGAGCTGGCTCCTACGAGCAGTACTTC | CSATGRAGSYEQYF
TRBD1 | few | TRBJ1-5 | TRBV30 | TGTGCCTGGAGTGTAAGGCGACAGGGGATGGAAAGAGTCAATCAGCCCCAGCATTTT | CAWSVRRQGMERVNQPQHF
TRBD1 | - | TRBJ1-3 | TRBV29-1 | TGCAGCGTGAGGACAGGGCTGGCCACCATATATTTT | CSVRTGLATIYF
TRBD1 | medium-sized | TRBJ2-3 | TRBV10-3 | TGTGCCATCAGAGCTGACAGGGCCGGGACAGATACGCAGTATTTT | CAIRADRAGTDTQYF
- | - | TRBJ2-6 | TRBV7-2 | TGTGCCAGCAGGCCTAATAGCTCTGGGGCCAACGTCCTGACTTTC | CASRPNSSGANVLTF
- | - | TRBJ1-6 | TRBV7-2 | TGTGCCAGCAGCTATCGGGGGCGCGGGAATAATTCACCCCTCCACTTT | CASSYRGRGNNSPLHF
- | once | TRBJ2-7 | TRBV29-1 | TGCAGCGTTGGTAGGGGGGCCAACGAGCAGTACTTC | CSVGRGANEQYF
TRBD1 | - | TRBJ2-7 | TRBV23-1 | TGCGCCAGCAGTCAATCGGGACAGGGGCGCCACTACGAGCAGTACTTC | CASSQSGQGRHYEQYF
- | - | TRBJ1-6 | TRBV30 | TGTGCCTGGAGTGTACGGAGCTCCTATAATTCACCCCTCCACTTT | CAWSVRSSYNSPLHF
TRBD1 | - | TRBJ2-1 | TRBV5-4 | TGTGCCAGCAGCTTTGGCCGACAGGGGCAGGAGCAGTTCTTC | CASSFGRQGQEQFF
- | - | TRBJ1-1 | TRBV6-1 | TGTGCCAGCAGAGCAGGGAGGAACACTGAAGCTTTCTTT | CASRAGRNTEAFF
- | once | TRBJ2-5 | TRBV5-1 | TGCGCCAGCAGCTTTCAGAGCAACCAAGAGACCCAGTACTTC | CASSFQSNQETQYF
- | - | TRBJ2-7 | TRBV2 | TGTGCCAGCAGTGACCACTACGAGCAGTACTTC | CASSDHYEQYF
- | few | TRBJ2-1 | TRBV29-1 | TGCAGCGTCGCCGGGGAATTCTACAATGAGCAGTTCTTC | CSVAGEFYNEQFF